Following are 8 T cell receptor beta chains from one sample sequenced in a study of T cell responses to AZD1222 COVID-19 vaccine. Produced via immunoSEQ multiplex PCR; TCRdb's table is partial and in-frame only. The sample lists 150,000 to 250,000 clones, roughly nine tenths occurring once. Sequenced here: peripheral blood, sampled 28 days after the second AZD1222 dose. Every receptor here comes from an adult who received the AZD1222 COVID-19 vaccine.

The V call is TRBV7-2, the J call TRBJ2-7, with 11 bases aligning to TRBD2. The CDR3 length is 15 residues. The germline V gene encodes CDR1 SGHTA and CDR2 FQGNSA. With 5 bases clipped from V and 4 bases from J, the junction kept 7 bases outside the gene matches. DNA for the CDR3: TGTGCCAGCAGCCCTTTAGCGGGAGGGCCTTACGAGCAGTACTTC. It translates to CASSPLAGGPYEQYF.

This chain joins TRBV4-1 and TRBJ1-5, with D uncertain. Germline V lookup: CDR1 MGHRA, CDR2 YSYEKL. Deletions cut 0 bases from V and 2 bases from J, with 5 bases between. The CDR3 runs to 14 residues. CDR3 bases: TGCGCCAGCAGCCAAGATACCCGCAATCAGCCCCAGCATTTT. Translating gives CASSQDTRNQPQHF.

This chain links TRBV6-2 or TRBV6-3 with TRBJ1-1; the D gene is possibly TRBD1 (5 bases). Germline V CDR1 and CDR2: MNHEY, SVGEGT. Deletions cut 0 bases from V and 5 bases from J, with 10 bases between. The CDR3 contains 14 residues. CDR3 nucleotides: TGTGCCAGCAGTTACTCGATAGGGGCTACTGAAGCTTTCTTT. Translation: CASSYSIGATEAFF.

This CDR3 is CASSWDGAYEQYF. The CDR3 bases are TGCGCCAGCAGCTGGGACGGAGCTTACGAGCAGTACTTC. This rearrangement joins TRBV5-1 to TRBJ2-7; D might be TRBD1 or TRBD2, each matching 5 bases. This CDR3 has 13 amino acids. The V end lost 3 bases, the J end lost 4 bases, and 11 bases lay between the germline ends. Germline CDR1 is SGHRS and CDR2 is YFSETQ.

This chain's CDR3 is CASSPNEPGQRKFF. The CDR3 coding sequence is TGTGCCAGCAGTCCCAATGAACCGGGCCAAAGGAAGTTCTTC. The chain has TRBV6-1 and TRBJ2-1; D gene ambiguous. This CDR3 comprises 14 residues. Per germline, CDR1 MNHNS and CDR2 SASEGT. V lost 5 bases and J lost 14, with 22 bases in between.

This clone occurred once. The rearrangement uses TRBV28 and TRBJ2-7; 8 nucleotides match TRBD2. Germline V gives CDR1 MDHEN, CDR2 SYDVKM. CDR3 length: 15 residues. Trimming took 6 bases from V and 0 from J; bases not matched to a gene: 7. The CDR3 protein is CASRPSGSGSYEQYF. The CDR3 bases are TGTGCCAGCAGACCCAGCGGGAGTGGCTCCTACGAGCAGTACTTC.

The rearrangement joins TRBV28 to TRBJ2-2, with TRBD2 as a possible D gene (6 bases). This CDR3 is 16 amino acids long. From germline, CDR1 is MDHEN and CDR2 SYDVKM. V lost 2 bases, J lost 7 bases, and 17 bases lay in between. CDR3 DNA sequence: TGTGCCAGCAGTTTACTTGGCGGGGCTGCTAGCGGGGAGCTGTTTTTT. Encoded protein: CASSLLGGAASGELFF.

The chain links TRBV29-1 to TRBJ1-2, with D perhaps TRBD1 (6 bases). Trimming took 6 bases from V and 2 from J, leaving 13 bases between them. The germline V gene has CDR1 SQVTM and CDR2 ANQGSEA. The CDR3 is 13 amino acids. The CDR3 DNA reads TGCAGCGTCGAACGGGGGCTGAACTATGGCTACACCTTC. Amino acids: CSVERGLNYGYTF.